This T cell receptor beta chain stems from a study of shared clonotypes between healthy human individuals. Study-wide results and caveats: Generation probability values for non-shared clonotypes were lower than those for clonotypes shared by all four donors.

TCRdb's copy holds only in-frame clones and misses some; the assay was immunoSEQ multiplex PCR. This table has 600,000 to 750,000 clones, about 90% appearing once. To note about this clone: Its antigen remains unidentified.

The CDR3 extends over 15 amino acids. Germline CDR1 MNHNS, CDR2 SASEGT. V shed 1 base and J shed 3 bases, with 9 bases lying between them. This sequence originates from a man younger than 35 in good health. Some clones in this sample may be carry-over from other donors' samples. The chain is built from TRBV6-1 and TRBJ1-4; the D is unclear. The sequencing sample was made of memory CD8+ T cells from PBMCs. Regarding subset: CD45RO+ cells pooled with CCR7-negative TemRA cells. The CDR3 coding sequence is TGTGCCAGCAGTGAAGAATGGGGTTCTAATGAAAAACTGTTTTTT. Its translation is CASSEEWGSNEKLFF.